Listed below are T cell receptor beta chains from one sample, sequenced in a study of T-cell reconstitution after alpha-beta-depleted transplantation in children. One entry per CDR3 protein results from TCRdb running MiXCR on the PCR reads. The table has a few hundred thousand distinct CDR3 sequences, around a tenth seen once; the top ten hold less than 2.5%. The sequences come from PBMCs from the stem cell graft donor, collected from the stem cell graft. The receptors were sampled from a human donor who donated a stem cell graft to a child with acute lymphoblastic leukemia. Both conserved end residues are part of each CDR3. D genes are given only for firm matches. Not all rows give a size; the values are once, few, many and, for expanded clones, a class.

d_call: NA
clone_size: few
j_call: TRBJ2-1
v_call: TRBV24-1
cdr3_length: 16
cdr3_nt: TGTGCCACCAGTGATCCCGGACGGGTCTCCTACAATGAGCAGTTCTTC
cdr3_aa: CATSDPGRVSYNEQFF

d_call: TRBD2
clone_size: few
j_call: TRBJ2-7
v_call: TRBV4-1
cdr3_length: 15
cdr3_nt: TGCGCCAGCAGCCAAGTGGGAGGGACCGACTACGAGCAGTACTTC
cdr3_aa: CASSQVGGTDYEQYF

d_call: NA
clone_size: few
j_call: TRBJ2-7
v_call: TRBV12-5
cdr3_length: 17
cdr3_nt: TGTGCTAGTGGTTTGGTAAGCGGGTCCGGGTCCACCTACGAGCAGTACTTC
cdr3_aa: CASGLVSGSGSTYEQYF

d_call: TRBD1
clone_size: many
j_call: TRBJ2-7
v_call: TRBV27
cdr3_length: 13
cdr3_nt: TGCGCCAGCAGCTTAACAGGGGCCTACGAGCAGTACTTC
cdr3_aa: CASSLTGAYEQYF

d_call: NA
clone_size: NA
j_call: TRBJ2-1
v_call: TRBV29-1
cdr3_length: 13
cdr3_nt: TGCAGCGTTCGCAGGGAAACCTACAATGAGCAGTTCTTC
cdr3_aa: CSVRRETYNEQFF

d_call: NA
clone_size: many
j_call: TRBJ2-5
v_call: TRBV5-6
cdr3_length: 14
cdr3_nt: TGTGCCAGCAGCGCCAGGGCCAAGTGGGAGACCCAGTACTTC
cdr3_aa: CASSARAKWETQYF

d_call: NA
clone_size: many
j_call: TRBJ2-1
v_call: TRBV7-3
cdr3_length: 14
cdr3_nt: TGTGCCAGCAGCTTAGGAGCTGTATACAATGAGCAGTTCTTC
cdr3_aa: CASSLGAVYNEQFF

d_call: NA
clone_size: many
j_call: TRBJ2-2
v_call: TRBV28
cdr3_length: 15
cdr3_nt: TGTGCCAGCAGTTCCTTAAGGCAGAACACCGGGGAGCTGTTTTTT
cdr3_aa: CASSSLRQNTGELFF

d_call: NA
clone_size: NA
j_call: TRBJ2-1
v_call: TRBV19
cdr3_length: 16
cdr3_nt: TGTGCCAGTAGTATTCCGGCTAGCGCCCATGGGGATGAGCAGTTCTTC
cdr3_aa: CASSIPASAHGDEQFF

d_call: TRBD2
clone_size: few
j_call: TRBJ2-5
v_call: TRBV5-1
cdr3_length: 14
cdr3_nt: TGCGCCAGCAGCCTCAGCGGGAACCAAGAGACCCAGTACTTC
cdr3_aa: CASSLSGNQETQYF

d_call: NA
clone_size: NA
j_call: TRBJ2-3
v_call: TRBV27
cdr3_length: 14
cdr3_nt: TGTGCCAGCAGTCCGGGACTGCGCACAGATACGCAGTATTTT
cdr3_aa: CASSPGLRTDTQYF

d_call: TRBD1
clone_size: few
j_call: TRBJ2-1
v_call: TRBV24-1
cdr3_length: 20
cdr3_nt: TGTGCCACCAGTGATTCCCCGGGACAGGGGAGGAGTCGATCCTACAATGAGCAGTTCTTC
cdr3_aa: CATSDSPGQGRSRSYNEQFF

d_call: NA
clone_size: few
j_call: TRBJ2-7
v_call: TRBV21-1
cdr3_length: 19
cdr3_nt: TGTGCCAGCAGCAAAGTGGCACTCACTAGCGGGCCCGGCTCCTACGAGCAGTACTTC
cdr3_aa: CASSKVALTSGPGSYEQYF

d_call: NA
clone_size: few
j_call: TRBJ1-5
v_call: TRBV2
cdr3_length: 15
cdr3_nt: TGTGCCAGCAGTGAAGCTCAGTATAGCAATCAGCCCCAGCATTTT
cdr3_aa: CASSEAQYSNQPQHF

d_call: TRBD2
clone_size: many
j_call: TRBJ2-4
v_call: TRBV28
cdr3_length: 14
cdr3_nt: TGTGCCAGCAGTTTCTCTAGCGGCAAAAACATTCAGTACTTC
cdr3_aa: CASSFSSGKNIQYF

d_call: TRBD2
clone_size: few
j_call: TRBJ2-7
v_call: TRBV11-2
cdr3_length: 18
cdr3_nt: TGTGCCAGCAGCGAAGGGGTGACTAGCGGCCCCCTCGACCGGGAGCAGTACTTC
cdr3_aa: CASSEGVTSGPLDREQYF

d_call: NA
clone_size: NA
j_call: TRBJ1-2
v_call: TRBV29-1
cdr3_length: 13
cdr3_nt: TGCAGCGTGCCCCCGGCAGGGGAGGATGGCTACACCTTC
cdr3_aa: CSVPPAGEDGYTF

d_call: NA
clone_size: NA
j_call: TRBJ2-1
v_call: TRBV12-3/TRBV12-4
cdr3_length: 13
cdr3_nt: TGTGCCAGCAGTTTGCGAGGCTACAATGAGCAGTTCTTC
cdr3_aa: CASSLRGYNEQFF

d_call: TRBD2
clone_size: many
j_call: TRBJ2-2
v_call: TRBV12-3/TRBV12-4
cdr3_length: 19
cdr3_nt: TGTGCCAGCAGGGGTCCGAATCGGGAGGGTATCTGGGACACCGGGGAGCTGTTTTTT
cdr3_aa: CASRGPNREGIWDTGELFF

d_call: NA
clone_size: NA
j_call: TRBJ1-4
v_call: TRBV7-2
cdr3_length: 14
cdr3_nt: TGTGCCAGCAGCGCCTACAGGGCTAATGAAAAACTGTTTTTT
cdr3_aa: CASSAYRANEKLFF

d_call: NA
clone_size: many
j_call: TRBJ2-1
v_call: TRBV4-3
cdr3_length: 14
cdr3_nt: TGCGCCAGCAGCCAGGCTGGACAGTACAATGAGCAGTTCTTC
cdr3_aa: CASSQAGQYNEQFF

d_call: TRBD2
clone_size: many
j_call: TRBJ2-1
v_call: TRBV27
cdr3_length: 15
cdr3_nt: TGTGCCAGCAGCTCACTAGCGGGAGGAGCCTATGAGCAGTTCTTC
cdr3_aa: CASSSLAGGAYEQFF

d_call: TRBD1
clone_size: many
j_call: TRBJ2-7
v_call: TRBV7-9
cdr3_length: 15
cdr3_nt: TGTGCCAGCAGCTCACCCCCCCCAGGGGGATACGAGCAGTACTTC
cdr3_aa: CASSSPPPGGYEQYF

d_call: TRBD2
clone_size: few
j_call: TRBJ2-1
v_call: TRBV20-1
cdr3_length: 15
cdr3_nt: TGCAGTGCTTTCAGACTAGCGGGAATCTACAATGAGCAGTTCTTC
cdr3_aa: CSAFRLAGIYNEQFF

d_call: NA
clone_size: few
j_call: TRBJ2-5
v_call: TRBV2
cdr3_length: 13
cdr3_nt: TGTGCCAGCAGTTCCAGGCTTCAAGAGACCCAGTACTTC
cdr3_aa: CASSSRLQETQYF

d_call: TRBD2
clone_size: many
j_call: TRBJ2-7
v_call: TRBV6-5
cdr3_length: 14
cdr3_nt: TGTGCCAGCACCTTAGCGGGAGAAGTTAACGAGCAGTACTTC
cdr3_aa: CASTLAGEVNEQYF

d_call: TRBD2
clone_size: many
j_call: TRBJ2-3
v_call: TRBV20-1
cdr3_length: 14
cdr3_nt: TGCAGTGCACGGACTAGCGGGAGCACAGATACGCAGTATTTT
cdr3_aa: CSARTSGSTDTQYF

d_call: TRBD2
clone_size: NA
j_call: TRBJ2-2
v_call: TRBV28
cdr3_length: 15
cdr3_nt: TGTGCCAGCAGAGTCCCGGGACTAGGAGGCGGGGAGCTGTTTTTT
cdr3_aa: CASRVPGLGGGELFF

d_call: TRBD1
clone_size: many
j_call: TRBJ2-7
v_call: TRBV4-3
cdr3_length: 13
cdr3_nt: TGCGCCAGCAGCACCTACAGGGGCAACGAGCAGTACTTC
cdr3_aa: CASSTYRGNEQYF

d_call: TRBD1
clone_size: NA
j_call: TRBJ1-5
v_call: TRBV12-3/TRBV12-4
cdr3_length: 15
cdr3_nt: TGTGCCAGCAGTCTCTACGGACAGGGAAATCAGCCCCAGCATTTT
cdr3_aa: CASSLYGQGNQPQHF

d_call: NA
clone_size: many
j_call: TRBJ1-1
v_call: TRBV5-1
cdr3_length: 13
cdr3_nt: TGCGCCAGCAGTCGCGGGGTGAACACTGAAGCTTTCTTT
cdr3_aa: CASSRGVNTEAFF

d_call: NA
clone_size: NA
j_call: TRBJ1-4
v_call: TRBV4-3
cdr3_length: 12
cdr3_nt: TGCGCCAGCAGCCGAGTTAGGGAAAAACTGTTTTTT
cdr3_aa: CASSRVREKLFF

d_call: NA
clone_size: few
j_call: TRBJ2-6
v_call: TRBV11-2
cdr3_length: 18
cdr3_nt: TGTGCCAGCAGCTCCCTCACTCGACGGCTCTCTGGGGCCAACGTCCTGACTTTC
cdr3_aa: CASSSLTRRLSGANVLTF

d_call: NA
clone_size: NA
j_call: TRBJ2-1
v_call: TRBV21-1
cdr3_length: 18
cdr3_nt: TGTGCCAGCAGCCTCGTTGGCGCGGGAGACCCCCCAATAGATGAGCAGTTCTTC
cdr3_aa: CASSLVGAGDPPIDEQFF

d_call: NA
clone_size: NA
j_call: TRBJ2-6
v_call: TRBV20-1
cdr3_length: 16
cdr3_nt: TGCAGTGCTAGAGATCAGAGGGGTCTGGGGGCCAACGTCCTGACTTTC
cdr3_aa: CSARDQRGLGANVLTF

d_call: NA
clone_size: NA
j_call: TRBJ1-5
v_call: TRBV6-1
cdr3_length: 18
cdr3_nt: TGTGCCAGCAGTGAACATCATCTGGGGGCCTATAGCAATCAGCCCCAGCATTTT
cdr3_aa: CASSEHHLGAYSNQPQHF

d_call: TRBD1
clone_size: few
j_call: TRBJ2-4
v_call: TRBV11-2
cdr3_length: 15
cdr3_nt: TGTGCCAGCAGCTTAGTCTGGACAGGGAAAAACATTCAGTACTTC
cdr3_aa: CASSLVWTGKNIQYF

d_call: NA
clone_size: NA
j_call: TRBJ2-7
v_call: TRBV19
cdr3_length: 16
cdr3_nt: TGTGCCAGTAGTATAACCCGGGACCGCCACTACTACGAGCAGTACTTC
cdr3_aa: CASSITRDRHYYEQYF

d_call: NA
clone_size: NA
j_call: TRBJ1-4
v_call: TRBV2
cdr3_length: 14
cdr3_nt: TGTGCCAGCAGAGCGTCAGCCTTTAATGAAAAACTGTTTTTT
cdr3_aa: CASRASAFNEKLFF

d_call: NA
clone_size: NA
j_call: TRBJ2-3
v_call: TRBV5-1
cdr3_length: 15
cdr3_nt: TGCGCCAGCAGCTTGGGGGGACAACGCACAGATACGCAGTATTTT
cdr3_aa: CASSLGGQRTDTQYF

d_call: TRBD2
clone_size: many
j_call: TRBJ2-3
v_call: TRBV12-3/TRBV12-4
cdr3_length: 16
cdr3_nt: TGTGCCAGCAGTTTATCCCCAGCGGGAAGGGTCGATACGCAGTATTTT
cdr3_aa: CASSLSPAGRVDTQYF

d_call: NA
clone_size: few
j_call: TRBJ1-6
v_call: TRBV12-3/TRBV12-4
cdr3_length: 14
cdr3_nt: TGTGCCAGCACCCAGGGAGCCTATAATTCACCCCTCCACTTT
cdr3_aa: CASTQGAYNSPLHF

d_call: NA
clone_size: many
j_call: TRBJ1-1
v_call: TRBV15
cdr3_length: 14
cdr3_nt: TGTGCCACCAGCAGAGATCGGATGGCTGGAGAAGCTTTCTTT
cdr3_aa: CATSRDRMAGEAFF

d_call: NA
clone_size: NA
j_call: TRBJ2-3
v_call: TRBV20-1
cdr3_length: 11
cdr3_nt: TGCAGTGCTTGGTTTCCAGATACGCAGTATTTT
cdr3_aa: CSAWFPDTQYF

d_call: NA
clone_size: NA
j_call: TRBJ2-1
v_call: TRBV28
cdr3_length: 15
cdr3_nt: TGTGCCAGCAGTTTGAACCCCTACGGCTACAATGAGCAGTTCTTC
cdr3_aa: CASSLNPYGYNEQFF

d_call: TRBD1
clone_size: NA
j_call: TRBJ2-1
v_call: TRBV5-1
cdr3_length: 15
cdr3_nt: TGCGCCAGCAGCTTGACGGGACAGGGCTACAATGAGCAGTTCTTC
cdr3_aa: CASSLTGQGYNEQFF

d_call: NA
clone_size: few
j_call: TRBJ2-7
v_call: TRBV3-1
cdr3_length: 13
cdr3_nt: TGTGCCAGCAGCCAAGGGACTACGGGCGAGCAGTACTTC
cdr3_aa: CASSQGTTGEQYF

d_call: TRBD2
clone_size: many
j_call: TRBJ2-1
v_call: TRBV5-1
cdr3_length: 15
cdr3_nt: TGCGCCAGCAGACCCGGGACTACAAAAAACAATGAGCAGTTCTTC
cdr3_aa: CASRPGTTKNNEQFF

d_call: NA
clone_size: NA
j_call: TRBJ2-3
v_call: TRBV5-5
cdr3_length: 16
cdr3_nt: TGTGCCAGCAGCTTGCTGGGGGCCCACTCAGCAGATACGCAGTATTTT
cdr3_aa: CASSLLGAHSADTQYF

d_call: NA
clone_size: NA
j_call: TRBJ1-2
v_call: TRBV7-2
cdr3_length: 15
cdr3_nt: TGTGCCAGCTACCTCTCCCGGCAGTCTAACTATGGCTACACCTTC
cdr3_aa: CASYLSRQSNYGYTF

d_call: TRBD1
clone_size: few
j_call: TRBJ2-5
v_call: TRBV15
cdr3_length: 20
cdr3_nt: TGTGCCACCAGCAGAGATATAGGGTGGTTGCAGGGGGCTTTCCAAGAGACCCAGTACTTC
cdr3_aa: CATSRDIGWLQGAFQETQYF

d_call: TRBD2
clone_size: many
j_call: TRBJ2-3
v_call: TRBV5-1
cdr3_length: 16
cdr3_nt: TGCGCCAGCAGCTTGGTGGGGACTACCGGCACAGATACGCAGTATTTT
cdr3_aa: CASSLVGTTGTDTQYF

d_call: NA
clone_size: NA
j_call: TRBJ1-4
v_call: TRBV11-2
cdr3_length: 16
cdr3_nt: TGTGCCAGCAGCCGTCCTGGTGTGGGAACTAATGAAAAACTGTTTTTT
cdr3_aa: CASSRPGVGTNEKLFF